This T cell receptor (beta chain) appears in the sequencing data of a study of response to subunit inactivated influenza vaccine. TCRdb re-called the RT-PCR reads with MiXCR, one entry per CDR3 protein. The sample lists some 570,000 distinct CDR3 sequences, about 11% occurring once. V gave up 6 bases and J gave up 1 base, with 19 bases separating them. The CDR3 runs 16 residues. CDR1 is MNHEY and CDR2 is SVGEGT in the germline V gene. A few counts support this clonotype. The sample also formed part of further work on T cells expressing NK-cell markers. That report adds: With UMIs, 5'RACE template switching was used to make TCR beta cDNA. In the group of eight sequenced donors, seven were HCMV-seropositive and one was seronegative. There were a few donors in whom these clonotypes also led the CD3+CD56-NKG2C+ fraction.

The V gene is TRBV6-2 or TRBV6-3, the J gene TRBJ2-7, with D possibly TRBD1 on 6 matching bases. The TCR comes from a man between 45 and 60 years old who received an inactivated influenza vaccine. The sequences come from PBMCs from blood, collected on the day of vaccination. The CDR3 DNA sequence: TGTGCCAGCAGAAGACCAACCAGGGGAAATTCCTACGAGCAGTACTTC. Protein sequence: CASRRPTRGNSYEQYF.